Listed below are T cell receptor beta chains from one sample, sequenced in a study of OX40 agonist ivuxolimab in advanced cancers. The protocol was immunoSEQ multiplex PCR, while the TCRdb copy is restricted to in-frame clones and leaves out a portion. The profile shows roughly 64,000 clones, roughly nine tenths of them singletons. Sample: CD4+ or CD8+ T cells sorted from blood, taken in a trial of the OX40 agonist ivuxolimab. The receptors were gathered from an adult with an advanced solid tumor such as melanoma, head and neck, liver or kidney cancer. Each CDR3 is given with its conserved first and last residue. A D gene is named only where the DNA matches it firmly. For some rows the clone size is stated as once, few or many, or as a class when expanded; others skip it.

d_call clone_size j_call v_call cdr3_nt cdr3_aa
TRBD1 once TRBJ1-2 TRBV6-1 TGTGCCAGCAGTGATCGGACAGGGGATGGCTATGGCTACACCTTC CASSDRTGDGYGYTF
TRBD1 - TRBJ2-2 TRBV29-1 TGCAGCGTTGGGGGACAGGGGCCGTGGCGGACCGGGGAGCTGTTTTTT CSVGGQGPWRTGELFF
TRBD2 - TRBJ2-1 TRBV7-7 TGTGCTAGCAGCTTCACTAGCGCCTCAACCAATGAGCAGTTCTTC CASSFTSASTNEQFF
TRBD2 once TRBJ2-7 TRBV19 TGTGCCAGTAGTAGGACTAGCGGGAGCTACGAGCAGTACTTC CASSRTSGSYEQYF
TRBD1 - TRBJ2-7 TRBV28 TGTGCCAGCAGTTCCCCCCGAGCCGGGACAGGGGGGGGTACCTACGAGCAGTACTTC CASSSPRAGTGGGTYEQYF
- - TRBJ2-1 TRBV5-6 TGTGCCAGCAGCCCCTTTCGGGGGTACAATGAGCAGTTCTTC CASSPFRGYNEQFF
TRBD1 - TRBJ1-4 TRBV7-8 TGTGCCAGCAGCTTATCCGCAGGGGGTAATGAAAAACTGTTTTTT CASSLSAGGNEKLFF
TRBD1 - TRBJ2-1 TRBV7-2 TGTGCCAGCAGCTCATACAGGGGTGAGCAGTTCTTC CASSSYRGEQFF
TRBD2 once TRBJ2-3 TRBV7-9 TGTGCCAGCAGCCGTGGGACTAGCGGGAGGGCCTCCGGAGAAGATACGCAGTATTTT CASSRGTSGRASGEDTQYF
- - TRBJ1-4 TRBV6-4 TGTGCCAGCAGTGGGCGGGGTGAAAAACTGTTTTTT CASSGRGEKLFF
- once TRBJ2-3 TRBV29-1 TGCAGCGTTGAACGGACCGGGACGTCAGATACGCAGTATTTT CSVERTGTSDTQYF
- - TRBJ1-2 TRBV5-1 TGCGCCAGCCTCGTGGCCCCGGGTACCGACTATGGCTACACCTTC CASLVAPGTDYGYTF
- - TRBJ2-7 TRBV9 TGTGCCAGCAGCCCCCACCTGCGGTCCTACGAGCAGTACTTC CASSPHLRSYEQYF
- - TRBJ2-7 TRBV11-3 TGTGCCAGCAGCTTGCGGGCAGGGAGACGCGAGTGGGGGTTC CASSLRAGRREWGF
TRBD1 - TRBJ2-7 TRBV6-1 TGTGCCAGCAGTGAAGCATACAGGGGCACCGAGCAGTACTTC CASSEAYRGTEQYF
- - TRBJ2-5 TRBV20-1 TGCAGTGCTTGGAAGACCTCCCAGTACTTC CSAWKTSQYF
- once TRBJ2-2 TRBV5-1 TGCGCCAGCAGCGCCCGGGCTAAGGACACCGGGGAGCTGTTTTTT CASSARAKDTGELFF
- - TRBJ2-3 TRBV5-1 TGCGCCAGCACTGGGGGGGCTGTCACAGATACGCAGTATTTT CASTGGAVTDTQYF
- - TRBJ2-5 TRBV28 TGTGCCAGCAAGGCAATGGGGTGGTTAGAGACCCAGTACTTC CASKAMGWLETQYF
TRBD2 - TRBJ2-7 TRBV7-8 TGTGCCAGCAGCACAAAAAGGACTAGCGGGAGCTCGGTGCAGTACTTC CASSTKRTSGSSVQYF
- - TRBJ1-2 TRBV5-4 TGTGCCAGCAGCTTACCGAATGATGGCTACACCTTC CASSLPNDGYTF
TRBD2 - TRBJ2-1 TRBV9 TGTGCCAGCCCCGGGACTAGCGGGAATCCCTCCTACAATGAGCAGTTCTTC CASPGTSGNPSYNEQFF
- - TRBJ2-1 TRBV15 TGTGCCACCAGCAGAGAGGCGGGACTCGCATACAATGAGCAGTTCTTC CATSREAGLAYNEQFF
- - TRBJ1-2 TRBV27 TGTGCCAGCACCCCGTACCCTGGTATGGAGGGCTACACCTTC CASTPYPGMEGYTF
- - TRBJ1-1 TRBV28 TGTGCCAGCAGTCCGCCCCCCGCCATGAACACTGAAGCTTTCTTT CASSPPPAMNTEAFF
TRBD2 - TRBJ2-3 TRBV2 TGTGCCATCGGGGGGGACACAGATACGCAGTATTTT CAIGGDTDTQYF
- - TRBJ2-3 TRBV9 TGTGCCAGCAGCGTAGAGCGGTCAGATACGCAGTATTTT CASSVERSDTQYF
TRBD2 - TRBJ2-1 TRBV7-2 TGTGCCAGCAGCGAAACTAGCGGGAGTTTCAATGAGCAGTTCTTC CASSETSGSFNEQFF
TRBD1 - TRBJ1-2 TRBV27 TGTGCCAGCAGTTTTCGGCAGGGGGTAGGGGGCTACACCTTC CASSFRQGVGGYTF
TRBD1 once TRBJ1-1 TRBV28 TGTGCCAGCAGTTTATCGACAGGGGCTGAAGCTTTCTTT CASSLSTGAEAFF
- - TRBJ2-7 TRBV7-7 TGTGCTAGCAGCCTGCGGACAGACATCTCCTACGAGCAGTACTTC CASSLRTDISYEQYF
- - TRBJ1-1 TRBV19 TGTGGGGCGGGGACTGAAGCTTTCTTT CGAGTEAFF
- - TRBJ1-2 TRBV28 TGTGCCCTCCGGGACGGAGCCTATGGCTACACCTTC CALRDGAYGYTF
TRBD1 - TRBJ2-7 TRBV11-2 TGTGCCAGCAGCTACCTCAGGGGGTGGTACGAGCAGTACTTC CASSYLRGWYEQYF
TRBD2 - TRBJ2-3 TRBV7-8 TGTGCCAGCAGCTTAGGACTAGCGGGTTCAGATACGCAGTATTTT CASSLGLAGSDTQYF
- few TRBJ2-5 TRBV9 TGTGCCAGCAGCGCCTCAGTCAACCGGGGGCAAGAGACCCAGTACTTC CASSASVNRGQETQYF
- - TRBJ1-1 TRBV5-4 TGTGCCAGCAGCTTGCCAGCTAGCCGAGGAGCTTTCTTT CASSLPASRGAFF
- - TRBJ1-4 TRBV19 TGTGCCAGTAGTACCGACCGGAATGAAAAACTGTTTTTT CASSTDRNEKLFF
TRBD2 - TRBJ2-7 TRBV5-1 TGCGCCAGCAGCCCGGGACTAGCTTACGAGCAGTACTTC CASSPGLAYEQYF
TRBD2 - TRBJ2-1 TRBV11-2 TGTGCCAGCAGCTTCTGGACTAGCGGGACTTCATCCTACAATGAGCAGTTCTTC CASSFWTSGTSSYNEQFF
- - TRBJ1-2 TRBV7-9 TGTGCCAGCAGCTTTATAGGATATGGCTACACCTTC CASSFIGYGYTF
TRBD1 - TRBJ1-2 TRBV7-9 TGTGCCAGCAGCTTAGGGACAGGAAAGGACTATGGCTACACCTTC CASSLGTGKDYGYTF
TRBD2 - TRBJ2-1 TRBV28 TGTGCCAGCAGTACCCTAGCGGGAGATCACAATGAGCAGTTCTTC CASSTLAGDHNEQFF
- - TRBJ1-3 TRBV9 TGTGCCAGCAGCGCCCACAGGGTGGCAGGAAACACCATATATTTT CASSAHRVAGNTIYF
- - TRBJ2-7 TRBV5-4 TGTGCCAGCAGCTTGTCCCCGGGGGCCGACGAGCAGTACTTC CASSLSPGADEQYF
- - TRBJ2-7 TRBV5-6 TGTGCCAGCAGGGGATGGGCGGAGGAGCAGTACTTC CASRGWAEEQYF
- - TRBJ1-2 TRBV18 TGTGCCAGCTCACCACGTAAAACACCCTCTAACTATGGCTACACCTTC CASSPRKTPSNYGYTF
- - TRBJ2-3 TRBV28 TGTGCCAGCAGTTTGAGGATAGATACGCAGTATTTT CASSLRIDTQYF
- - TRBJ2-3 TRBV18 TGTGCCAGCTCACCACCTATATTGGATACGCAGTATTTT CASSPPILDTQYF
TRBD2 - TRBJ2-5 TRBV10-3 TGTGCCATCAGCCTGGCTAGCGGGAGGGGGATCCAAGAGACCCAGTACTTC CAISLASGRGIQETQYF
TRBD1 - TRBJ1-2 TRBV28 TGTGCCACCAAGGACCAGGGGGCTAACTATGGCTACACCTTC CATKDQGANYGYTF
- - TRBJ2-3 TRBV6-5 TGTGCCAGTAAAGGACAGTTAACAGATACGCAGTATTTT CASKGQLTDTQYF
- - TRBJ2-5 TRBV9 TGTGCCAGCAGCGTATCGGGGCAAGAGACCCAGTACTTC CASSVSGQETQYF
- - TRBJ2-3 TRBV18 TGTGCCAGCTCACCAGGGGATACGCAGTATTTT CASSPGDTQYF